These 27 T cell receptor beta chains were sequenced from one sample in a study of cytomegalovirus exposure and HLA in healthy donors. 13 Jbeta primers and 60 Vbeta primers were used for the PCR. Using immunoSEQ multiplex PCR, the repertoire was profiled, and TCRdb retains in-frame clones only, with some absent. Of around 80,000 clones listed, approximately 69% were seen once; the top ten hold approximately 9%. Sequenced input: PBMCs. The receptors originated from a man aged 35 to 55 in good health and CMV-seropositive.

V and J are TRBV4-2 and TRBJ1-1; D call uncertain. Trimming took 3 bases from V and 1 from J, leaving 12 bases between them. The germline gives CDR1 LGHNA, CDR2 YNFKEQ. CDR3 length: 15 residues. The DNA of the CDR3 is TGTGCCAGCAGCCAGGTACTCACGGGGAACACTGAAGCTTTCTTT. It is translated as CASSQVLTGNTEAFF.

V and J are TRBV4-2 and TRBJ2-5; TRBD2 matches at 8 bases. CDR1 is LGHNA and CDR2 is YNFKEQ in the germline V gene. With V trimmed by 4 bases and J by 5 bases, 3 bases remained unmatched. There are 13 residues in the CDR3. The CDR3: CASSPGGEETQYF. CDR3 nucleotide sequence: TGTGCCAGCAGCCCGGGGGGGGAGGAGACCCAGTACTTC.

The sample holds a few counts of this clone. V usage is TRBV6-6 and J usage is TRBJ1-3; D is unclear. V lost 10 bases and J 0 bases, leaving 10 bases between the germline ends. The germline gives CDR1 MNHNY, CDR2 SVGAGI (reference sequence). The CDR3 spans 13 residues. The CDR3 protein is CATMTGSGNTIYF. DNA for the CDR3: TGTGCCACCATGACGGGCTCTGGAAACACCATATATTTT.

CDR3 in amino acids: CASSFGTAEGYTF. CDR3 sequence (DNA): TGTGCCAGCAGCTTCGGGACAGCGGAGGGCTACACCTTC. The rearrangement joins TRBV7-9 to TRBJ1-2, with 7 bases matching TRBD1. CDR3 length equals 13 residues. The trim removed 3 bases at V and 8 bases at J, leaving 6 bases unmatched. Germline V gene lookup returns CDR1 SEHNR and CDR2 FQNEAQ (reference sequence).

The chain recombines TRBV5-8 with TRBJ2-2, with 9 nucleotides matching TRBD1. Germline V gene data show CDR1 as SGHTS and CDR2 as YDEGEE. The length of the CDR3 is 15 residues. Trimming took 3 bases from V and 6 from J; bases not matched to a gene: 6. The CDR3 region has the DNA TGTGCCAGCAGCTCGGTCCGGGACAGGGCCGGGGAGCTGTTTTTT. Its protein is CASSSVRDRAGELFF.

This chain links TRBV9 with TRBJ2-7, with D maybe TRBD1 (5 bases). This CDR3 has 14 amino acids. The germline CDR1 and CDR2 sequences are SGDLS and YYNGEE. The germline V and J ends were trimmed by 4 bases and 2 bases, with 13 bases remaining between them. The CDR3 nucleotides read TGTGCCAGCAGCCCCCCCGGACATCCCTACGAGCAGTACTTC. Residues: CASSPPGHPYEQYF.

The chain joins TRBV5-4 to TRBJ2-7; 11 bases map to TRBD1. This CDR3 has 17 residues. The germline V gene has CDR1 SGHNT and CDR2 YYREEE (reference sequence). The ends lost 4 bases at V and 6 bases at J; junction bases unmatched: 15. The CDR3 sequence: CASSPIQTGQGASEQYF. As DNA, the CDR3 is TGTGCCAGCAGCCCCATTCAGACAGGACAGGGGGCAAGCGAGCAGTACTTC.

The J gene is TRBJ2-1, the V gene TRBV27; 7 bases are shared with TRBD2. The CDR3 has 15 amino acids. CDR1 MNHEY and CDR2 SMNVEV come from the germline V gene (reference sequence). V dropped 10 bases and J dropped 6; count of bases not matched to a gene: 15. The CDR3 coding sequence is TGTGCCACCGCGGGGAGGGGTCAGTCCGGCAATGAGCAGTTCTTC. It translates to CATAGRGQSGNEQFF.

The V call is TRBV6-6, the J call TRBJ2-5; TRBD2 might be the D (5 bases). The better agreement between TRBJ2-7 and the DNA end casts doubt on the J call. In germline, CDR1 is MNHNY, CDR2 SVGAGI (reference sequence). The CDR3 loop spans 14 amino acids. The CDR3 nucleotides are TGTGCCAGCAGGGTAGCGCCAAGCTCCTACGAGCAGTACTTC. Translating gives CASRVAPSSYEQYF.

The DNA for the CDR3 is TGCGCCAGCAGCCCCACGACAGGGCGTAATCAGCCCCAGCATTTT. Its protein product is CASSPTTGRNQPQHF. The chain recombines TRBV5-1 with TRBJ1-5; 7 positions agree with TRBD1. This CDR3 is 15 amino acids long. Germline V lookup: CDR1 SGHRS, CDR2 YFSETQ. V lost 4 bases and J lost 4; bases outside the gene matches: 8.

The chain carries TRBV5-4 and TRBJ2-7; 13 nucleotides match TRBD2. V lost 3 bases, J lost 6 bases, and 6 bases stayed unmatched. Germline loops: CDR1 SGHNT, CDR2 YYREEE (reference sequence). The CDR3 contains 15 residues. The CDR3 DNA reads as TGTGCCAGCAGCTCGCAGGGACTAGCGGGAACCGAGCAGTACTTC. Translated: CASSSQGLAGTEQYF.

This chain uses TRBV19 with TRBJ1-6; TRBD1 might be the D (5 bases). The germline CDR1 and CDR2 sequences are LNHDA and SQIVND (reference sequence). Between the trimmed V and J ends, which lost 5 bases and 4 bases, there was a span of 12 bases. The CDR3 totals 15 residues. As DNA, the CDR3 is TGTGCCAGTAGTGGGACTCAGAGGTATAATTCACCCCTCCACTTT. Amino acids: CASSGTQRYNSPLHF.

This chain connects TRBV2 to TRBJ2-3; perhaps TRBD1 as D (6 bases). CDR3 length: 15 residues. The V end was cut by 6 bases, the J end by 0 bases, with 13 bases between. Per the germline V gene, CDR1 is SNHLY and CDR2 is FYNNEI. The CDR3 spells CASSIQGSSTDTQYF. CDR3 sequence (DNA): TGTGCCAGCAGCATACAGGGCTCTAGCACAGATACGCAGTATTTT.

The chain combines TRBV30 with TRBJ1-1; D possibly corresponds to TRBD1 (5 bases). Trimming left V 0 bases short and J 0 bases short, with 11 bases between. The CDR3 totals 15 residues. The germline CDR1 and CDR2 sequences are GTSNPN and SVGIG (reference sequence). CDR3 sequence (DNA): TGTGCCTGGAGTGTGGCAGGGAGGATGAACACTGAAGCTTTCTTT. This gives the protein CAWSVAGRMNTEAFF.

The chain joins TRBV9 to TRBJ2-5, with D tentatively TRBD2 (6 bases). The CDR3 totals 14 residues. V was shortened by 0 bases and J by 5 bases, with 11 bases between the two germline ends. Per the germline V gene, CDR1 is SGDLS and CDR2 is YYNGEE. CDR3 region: CASSVGGGEETQYF. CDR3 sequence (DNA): TGTGCCAGCAGCGTAGGCGGAGGGGAGGAGACCCAGTACTTC.

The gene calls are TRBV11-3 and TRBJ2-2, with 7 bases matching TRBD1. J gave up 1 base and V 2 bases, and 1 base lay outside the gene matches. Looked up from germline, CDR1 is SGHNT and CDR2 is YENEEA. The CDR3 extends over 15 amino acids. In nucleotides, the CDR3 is TGTGCCAGCAGCTTAAGGGGGCAGAACACCGGGGAGCTGTTTTTT. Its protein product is CASSLRGQNTGELFF.

CDR3 in amino acids: CASSLLSGNEQFF. CDR3 nucleotide sequence: TGTGCCAGCAGCTTATTGTCGGGAAATGAGCAGTTCTTC. The gene calls are TRBV13 and TRBJ2-1; maybe TRBD2 (5 bases). Germline V gene data show CDR1 as PRHDT and CDR2 as FYEKMQ (reference sequence). The CDR3 contains 13 residues. V lost 2 bases to trimming and J lost 7 bases, with 9 bases between them.

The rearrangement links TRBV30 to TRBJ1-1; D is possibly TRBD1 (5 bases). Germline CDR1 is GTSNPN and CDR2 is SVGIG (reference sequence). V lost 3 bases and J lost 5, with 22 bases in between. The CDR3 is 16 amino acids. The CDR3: CAWRVTPGGVLTEAFF. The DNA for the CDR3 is TGTGCCTGGAGAGTCACTCCTGGGGGGGTGTTAACTGAAGCTTTCTTT.

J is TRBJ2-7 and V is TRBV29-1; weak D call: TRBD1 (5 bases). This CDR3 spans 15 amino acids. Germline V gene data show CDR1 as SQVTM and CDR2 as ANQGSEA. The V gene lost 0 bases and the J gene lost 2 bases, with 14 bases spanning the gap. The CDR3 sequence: CSVEEGQVGPYEQYF. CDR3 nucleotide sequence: TGCAGCGTTGAAGAGGGGCAGGTCGGACCCTACGAGCAGTACTTC.

CDR3 bases: TGTGCCAGCCTAATAACCGGGAACACTGAAGCTTTCTTT. It encodes CASLITGNTEAFF. V is TRBV19 and J is TRBJ1-1; no clear D. Looked up from germline, CDR1 is LNHDA and CDR2 is SQIVND (reference sequence). The ends were cut back, 9 bases at V and 1 base at J, with 12 bases in the middle. This CDR3 has 13 amino acids.

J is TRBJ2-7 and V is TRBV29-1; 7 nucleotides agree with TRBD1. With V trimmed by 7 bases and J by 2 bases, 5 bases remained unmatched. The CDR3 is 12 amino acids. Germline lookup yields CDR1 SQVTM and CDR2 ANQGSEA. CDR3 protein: CSGTGSTYEQYF. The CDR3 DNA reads TGCAGCGGGACAGGATCCACCTACGAGCAGTACTTC.

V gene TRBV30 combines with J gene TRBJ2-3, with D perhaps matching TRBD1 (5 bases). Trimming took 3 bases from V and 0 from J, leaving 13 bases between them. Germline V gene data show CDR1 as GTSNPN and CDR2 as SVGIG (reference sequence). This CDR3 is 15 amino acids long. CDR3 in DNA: TGTGCCTGGAGGGAACAGGCCATGAGCACAGATACGCAGTATTTT. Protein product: CAWREQAMSTDTQYF.

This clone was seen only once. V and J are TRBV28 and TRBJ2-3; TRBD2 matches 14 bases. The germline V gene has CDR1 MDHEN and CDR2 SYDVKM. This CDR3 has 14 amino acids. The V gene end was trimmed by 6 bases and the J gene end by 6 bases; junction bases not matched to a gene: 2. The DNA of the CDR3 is TGTGCCAGCAGCCGACTAGCGGGAGGGGATACGCAGTATTTT. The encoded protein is CASSRLAGGDTQYF.

CDR3 in amino acids: CASSLNRDQPQHF. DNA of the CDR3: TGTGCCAGCAGCTTGAACAGGGATCAGCCCCAGCATTTT. This chain links TRBV7-8 with TRBJ1-5; weak D call: TRBD1 (6 bases). The CDR3 spans 13 residues. The germline gives CDR1 SGHVS, CDR2 FQNEAQ. Between the trimmed V and J ends, which lost 3 bases and 5 bases, there was a span of 8 bases. The complete variable domain, with remaining parts taken from reference TRBV7-8 and TRBJ1-5, reads GAGVSQSPRYKVAKRGQDVALRCDPISGHVSLFWYQQALGQGPEFLTYFQNEAQLDKSGLPSDRFFAERPEGSVSTLKIQRTQQEDSAVYLCASSLNRDQPQHFGDGTRLSIL.

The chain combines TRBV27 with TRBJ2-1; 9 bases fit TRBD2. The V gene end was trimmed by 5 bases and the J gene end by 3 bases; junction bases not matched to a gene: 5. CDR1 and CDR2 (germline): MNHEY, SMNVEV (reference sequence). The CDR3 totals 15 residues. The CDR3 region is CASSLEREVYNEQFF. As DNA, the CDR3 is TGTGCCAGCAGTCTTGAGCGGGAGGTCTACAATGAGCAGTTCTTC.

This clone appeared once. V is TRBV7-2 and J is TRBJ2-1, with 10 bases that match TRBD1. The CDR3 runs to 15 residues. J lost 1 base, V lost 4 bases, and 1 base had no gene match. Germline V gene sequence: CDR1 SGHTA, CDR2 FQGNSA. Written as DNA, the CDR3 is TGTGCCAGCAGCTGGGGACAGGGGTCCTACAATGAGCAGTTCTTC. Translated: CASSWGQGSYNEQFF.

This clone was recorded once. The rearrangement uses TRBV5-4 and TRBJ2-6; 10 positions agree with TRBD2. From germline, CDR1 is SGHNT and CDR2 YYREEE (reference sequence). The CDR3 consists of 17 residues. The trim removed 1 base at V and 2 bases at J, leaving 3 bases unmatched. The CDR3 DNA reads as TGTGCCAGCAGCTTGCCTAGCGGGAGAGCTGGGGCCAACGTCCTGACTTTC. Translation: CASSLPSGRAGANVLTF. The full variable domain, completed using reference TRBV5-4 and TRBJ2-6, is ETGVTQSPTHLIKTRGQQVTLRCSSQSGHNTVSWYQQALGQGPQFIFQYYREEENGRGNFPPRFSGLQFPNYSSELNVNALELDDSALYLCASSLPSGRAGANVLTFGAGSRLTVL.